The entry below describes one T cell receptor (beta chain). The antigen is undetermined. The sample is drawn from a study of CXCR3-negative and CXCR3-positive naive CD8 T cells. Overall study context: Roughly 1.5 +/- 0.3 million TRB reads came from each library, giving around 140 million in total. Study-wide points: Naive subsets were similarly diverse, while memory CD8+ repertoires were much less diverse. Memory, not naive, CXCR3-negative and CXCR3-positive cells differed in TRBV-TRBJ usage. Compared with CXCR3-negative naive cells, CXCR3-positive naive cells showed more hydrophobic TRB CDR3s.

The CDR3 has 14 amino acids. CDR1 is SNHLY, CDR2 FYNNEI, per germline. Naive CD8+ T lymphocytes were specified as CD45RO-CCR7+CD27+CD95-. Preparation of TRB cDNA libraries relied on 5' RACE carrying UMI labels. TCRdb reprocessed the 5' RACE reads and reports one entry per CDR3 protein, with no DNA. This sample's table has roughly 130,000 distinct CDR3 sequences. The receptor was derived from a human donor in good health. Some clones in this sample may be carry-over from other donors' samples. Sequences were obtained from naive CXCR3+ CD8+ T cells from blood. Subset reported: CD45RO-CCR7+CD27+CD95- naive CD8+ T cells expressing CXCR3 (TNR3+). This chain joins TRBV2 and TRBJ2-7. This CDR3 is CASSVGGMSYEQYF.